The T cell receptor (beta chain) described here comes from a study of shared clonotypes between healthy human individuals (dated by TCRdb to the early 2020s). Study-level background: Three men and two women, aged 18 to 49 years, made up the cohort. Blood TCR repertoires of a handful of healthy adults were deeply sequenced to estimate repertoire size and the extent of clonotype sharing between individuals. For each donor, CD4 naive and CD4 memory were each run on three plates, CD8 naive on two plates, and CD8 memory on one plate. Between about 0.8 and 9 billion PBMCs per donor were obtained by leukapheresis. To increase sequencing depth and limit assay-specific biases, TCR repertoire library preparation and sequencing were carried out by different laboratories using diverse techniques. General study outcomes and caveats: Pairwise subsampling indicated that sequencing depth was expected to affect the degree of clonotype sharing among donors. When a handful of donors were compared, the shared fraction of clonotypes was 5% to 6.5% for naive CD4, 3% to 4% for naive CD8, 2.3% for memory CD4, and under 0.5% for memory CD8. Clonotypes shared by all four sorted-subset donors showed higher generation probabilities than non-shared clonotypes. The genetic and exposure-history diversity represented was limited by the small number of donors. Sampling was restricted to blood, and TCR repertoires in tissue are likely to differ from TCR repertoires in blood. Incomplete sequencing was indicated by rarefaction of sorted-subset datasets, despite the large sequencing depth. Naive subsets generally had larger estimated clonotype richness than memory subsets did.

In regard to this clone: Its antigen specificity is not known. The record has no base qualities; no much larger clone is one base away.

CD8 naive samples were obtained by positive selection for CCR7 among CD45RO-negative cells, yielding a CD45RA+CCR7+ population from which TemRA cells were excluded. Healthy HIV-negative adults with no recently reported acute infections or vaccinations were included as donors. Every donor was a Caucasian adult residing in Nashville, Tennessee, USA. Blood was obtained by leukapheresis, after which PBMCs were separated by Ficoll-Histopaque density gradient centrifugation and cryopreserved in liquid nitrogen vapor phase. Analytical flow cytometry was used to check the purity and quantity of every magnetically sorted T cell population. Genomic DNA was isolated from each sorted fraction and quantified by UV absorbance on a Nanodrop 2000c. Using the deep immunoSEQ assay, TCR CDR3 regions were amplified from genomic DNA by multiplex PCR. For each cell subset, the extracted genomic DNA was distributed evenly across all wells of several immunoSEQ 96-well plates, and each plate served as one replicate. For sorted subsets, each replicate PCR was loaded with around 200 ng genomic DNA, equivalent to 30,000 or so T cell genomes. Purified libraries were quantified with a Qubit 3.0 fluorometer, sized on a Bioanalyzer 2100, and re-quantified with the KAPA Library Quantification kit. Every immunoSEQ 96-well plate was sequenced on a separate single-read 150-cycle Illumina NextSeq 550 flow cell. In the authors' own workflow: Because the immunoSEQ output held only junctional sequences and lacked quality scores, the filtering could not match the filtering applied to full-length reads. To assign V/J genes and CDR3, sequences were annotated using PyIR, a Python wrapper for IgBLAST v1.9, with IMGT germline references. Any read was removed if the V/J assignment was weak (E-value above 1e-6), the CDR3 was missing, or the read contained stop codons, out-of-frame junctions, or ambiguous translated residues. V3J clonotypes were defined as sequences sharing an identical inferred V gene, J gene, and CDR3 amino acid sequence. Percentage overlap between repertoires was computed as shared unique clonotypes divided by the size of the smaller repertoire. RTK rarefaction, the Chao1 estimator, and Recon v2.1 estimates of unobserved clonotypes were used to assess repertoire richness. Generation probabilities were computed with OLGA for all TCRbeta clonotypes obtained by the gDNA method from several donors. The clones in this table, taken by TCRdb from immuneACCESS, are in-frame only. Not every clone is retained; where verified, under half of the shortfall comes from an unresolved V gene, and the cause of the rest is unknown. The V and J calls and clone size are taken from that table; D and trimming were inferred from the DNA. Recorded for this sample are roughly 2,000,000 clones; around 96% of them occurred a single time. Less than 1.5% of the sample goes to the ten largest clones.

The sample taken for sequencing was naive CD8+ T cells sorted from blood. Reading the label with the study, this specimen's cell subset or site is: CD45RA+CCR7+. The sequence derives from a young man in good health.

In nucleotides, the sequence is TGCGCCAGCAGTCGTACAGGGACCCCGGGCCTCCAAGAGACCCAGTACTTC. Translation gives CASSRTGTPGLQETQYF. The rearrangement joined TRBV5-1 to TRBJ2-5, with TRBD1 perhaps the D gene, on 6 matching bases. According to the germline V gene, CDR1 reads SGHRS and CDR2 reads YFSETQ. The CDR3 covers 17 residues, taking in both the cysteine and the phenylalanine. Only the CDR3 portion is preserved as DNA: 51 bases, with reading frame beginning at the first base. V is reduced by 5 bases and J by 1 base, leaving a spacing of 21 bases between them.